What follows are 2 T cell receptor beta chains derived from one specimen sequenced in a study of blood T cells in healthy people across ages. It was with a sample-barcoded 5' primer and a J-beta primer mix that a second PCR of roughly 6 to 12 cycles was run. Each CDR3 protein is one row after TCRdb ran MiXCR on the 5' RACE reads. The sample contains about 1.8 million distinct CDR3 sequences, around 48% of which appear only once. Sequencing was performed on blood. These receptors originate from a woman in her thirties or forties in good health.

This clonotype has only a few counts. V and J are TRBV5-5 and TRBJ2-3, with no clear D. There are 14 residues in the CDR3. Between the trimmed V and J ends, which lost 0 bases and 4 bases, there was a span of 9 bases. The germline V gene has CDR1 SGHKS and CDR2 YYEKEE (reference sequence). The CDR3, as DNA: TGTGCCAGCAGCTTGGCGGCCCGGCCAGATACGCAGTATTTT. It encodes CASSLAARPDTQYF.

The V call is TRBV7-2, the J call TRBJ1-5; no reliable D call. The V and J ends lost 5 bases and 2 bases respectively, with 13 bases between them. The germline V gene has CDR1 SGHTA and CDR2 FQGNSA. This CDR3 region has 15 residues. CDR3 amino acids: CASSQAPEGNQPQHF. CDR3 bases: TGTGCCAGCAGCCAGGCCCCAGAGGGCAATCAGCCCCAGCATTTT.